This TCR beta chain was sequenced for a study of T cells after yellow fever vaccination. This CDR3 is built from 12 residues. Germline V gene data show CDR1 as ENHRY and CDR2 as SYGVKD. V lost 10 bases and J lost 6, with 15 bases in between. Study-wide results and limits: The bulk population could contribute abundant contaminating clonotypes to FACS-sorted repertoires.

In TCRdb, the 5' RACE reads were re-called with MiXCR into one record per CDR3 protein. The sample yields 300,000 to 350,000 distinct CDR3 sequences, roughly 4.3% seen once. Concerning this clonotype: Its antigen is not known.

The starting material was PBMCs, obtained 5 days after the yellow fever booster vaccination. J is TRBJ1-2 and V is TRBV10-3, with D perhaps matching TRBD1 (6 bases). The clonotype comes from a young man who received the YFV17D yellow fever vaccine. The CDR3 region has the DNA TGTGCCACCAGACAGGATCTTCATGGCTACACCTTC. Its protein product is CATRQDLHGYTF.